Listed here are 15 T cell receptor beta chains from one sample, sequenced in a study of cytomegalovirus exposure and HLA in healthy donors. PCR primers comprised 60 Vbeta and 13 Jbeta primers. The protocol was immunoSEQ multiplex PCR, while the TCRdb copy is restricted to in-frame clones and leaves out a portion. The profile shows about 130,000 clones, roughly 80% of them singletons. The specimen was PBMCs. These receptors all stem from a man in his thirties or forties in good health and CMV-seropositive.

CDR3 region: CASSFGSGNTEAFF. CDR3 nucleotide sequence: TGTGCCAGCAGCTTTGGATCAGGGAACACTGAAGCTTTCTTT. V is TRBV5-8 and J is TRBJ1-1, with no clear D. The CDR3 runs to 14 residues. Germline V CDR1 and CDR2: SGHTS, YDEGEE. V lost 2 bases and J 1 base, leaving 9 bases between the germline ends.

The chain carries TRBV18 and TRBJ2-7; 12 nucleotides line up with TRBD2. The CDR3 is 14 amino acids. Germline-derived CDR1 and CDR2 are KGHSH and LQKENI. V shed 4 bases, J shed 5 bases, and the junction held 3 bases outside the gene matches. The CDR3 DNA reads as TGTGCCAGCTCACGACTAGCGGGAGACAACGAGCAGTACTTC. This codes for CASSRLAGDNEQYF. Combining the CDR3 with reference TRBV18 and TRBJ2-7 gives the whole variable domain NAGVMQNPRHLVRRRGQEARLRCSPMKGHSHVYWYRQLPEEGLKFMVYLQKENIIDESGMPKERFSAEFPKEGPSILRIQQVVRGDSAAYFCASSRLAGDNEQYFGPGTRLTVT.

J is TRBJ2-7 and V is TRBV9, with TRBD1 identical over 7 bases. This CDR3 is 15 amino acids long. Trimming at V came to 4 bases and at J to 5 bases, leaving 12 bases not matched to a gene. From germline, CDR1 is SGDLS and CDR2 YYNGEE. The CDR3 loop reads CASSPGDSPRNEQYF. DNA for the CDR3: TGTGCCAGCAGCCCCGGGGACAGCCCGAGGAACGAGCAGTACTTC.

The chain joins TRBV18 to TRBJ1-1, with 7 positions matching TRBD1. Germline assignment: CDR1 KGHSH and CDR2 LQKENI. The ends lost 3 bases at V and 11 bases at J; junction bases unmatched: 24. The CDR3 is 18 amino acids. The chain's CDR3 is CASSPASALTGSGTLAFF. The CDR3 DNA sequence: TGTGCCAGCTCACCCGCTTCCGCATTGACAGGGTCCGGTACTTTGGCTTTCTTT.

This rearrangement joins TRBV7-8 to TRBJ1-1; TRBD1 agrees at 8 bases. The junction had 17 bases not matched to a gene; V was cut back by 5 bases and J by 3 bases. CDR3 length: 18 residues. Germline V gene lookup returns CDR1 SGHVS and CDR2 FQNEAQ. The CDR3 DNA reads TGTGCCAGCAGCCCATCCCTGTATTTCAGGGGGCGAGACACTGAAGCTTTCTTT. Translated: CASSPSLYFRGRDTEAFF.

This clone occurred a few times. The chain carries TRBV10-1 and TRBJ2-2; 10 nucleotides align to TRBD1. The CDR3 sequence is 16 residues long. With 5 bases clipped from V and 4 bases from J, the junction kept 7 bases outside the gene matches. Germline CDR1 is WNHNN and CDR2 is SYGVQD (reference sequence). The CDR3 DNA reads TGCGCCAGCAGTTCCGGGACAGGGGTTCTCACCGGGGAGCTGTTTTTT. Residues: CASSSGTGVLTGELFF.

This clone was picked up a small number of times. The chain has TRBV29-1 and TRBJ1-4; no firm D call. The CDR3 has 13 residues. V was cut by 7 bases and J by 8 bases, with 17 bases left in between. Germline loops: CDR1 SQVTM, CDR2 ANQGSEA. The CDR3 sequence: CSATGRVREKLFF. In DNA form, the CDR3 reads TGCAGCGCCACGGGGAGGGTTCGAGAAAAACTGTTTTTT. Full variable domain (rest looked up from reference TRBV29-1 and TRBJ1-4): SAVISQKPSRDICQRGTSLTIQCQVDSQVTMMFWYRQQPGQSLTLIATANQGSEATYESGFVIDKFPISRPNLTFSTLTVSNMSPEDSSIYLCSATGRVREKLFFGSGTQLSVL.

The V call is TRBV10-3, the J call TRBJ2-2, with 9 positions matching TRBD2. The germline gives CDR1 ENHRY, CDR2 SYGVKD. J gave up 5 bases and V 2 bases, and 12 bases lay outside the gene matches. The CDR3 covers 18 residues. The CDR3 DNA follows: TGTGCCATCAGTGAGAGATCGGGCGGGAGGGCCAGAACCGGGGAGCTGTTTTTT. Amino acids: CAISERSGGRARTGELFF.

This clone was seen more than once but under ten times. The chain joins TRBV28 to TRBJ1-4; D may be TRBD1 (5 bases). Per the germline V gene, CDR1 is MDHEN and CDR2 is SYDVKM. V dropped 6 bases and J dropped 8 bases, with 22 bases sitting between them. The CDR3 has 16 amino acids. The CDR3 protein is CASSLSPPGVGEKLFF. CDR3 sequence (DNA): TGTGCCAGCAGCCTCAGCCCCCCGGGGGTTGGGGAAAAACTGTTTTTT. The full variable domain, with the rest looked up from reference TRBV28 and TRBJ1-4, is DVKVTQSSRYLVKRTGEKVFLECVQDMDHENMFWYRQDPGLGLRLIYFSYDVKMKEKGDIPEGYSVSREKKERFSLILESASTNQTSMYLCASSLSPPGVGEKLFFGSGTQLSVL.

The sample holds a few counts of this clone. This sequence joins TRBV5-4 and TRBJ1-1; 8 bases are a match to TRBD1. V was clipped by 2 bases and J by 2 bases; unmatched bases: 11. The CDR3 has 17 residues. CDR1 SGHNT and CDR2 YYREEE come from the germline V gene (reference sequence). Here the CDR3 DNA reads TGTGCCAGCAGCTTCCCGGGACAGGTTGGAGACAACACTGAAGCTTTCTTT. As protein: CASSFPGQVGDNTEAFF.

This chain connects TRBV28 to TRBJ2-3; D is possibly TRBD2 (7 bases). V lost 2 bases, J lost 0 bases, and 27 bases lay in between. Germline CDR1 and CDR2: MDHEN and SYDVKM. The CDR3 sequence is 21 residues long. The CDR3 is CASSLPGVGEGTYPSTDTQYF. The CDR3 region has the DNA TGTGCCAGCAGTTTACCAGGGGTGGGGGAGGGGACATATCCTAGCACAGATACGCAGTATTTT.

The V gene is TRBV13, the J gene TRBJ2-7; 8 nucleotides agree with TRBD1. V dropped 7 bases and J dropped 3; count of bases not matched to a gene: 5. The CDR3 is 13 amino acids. Per the germline V gene, CDR1 is PRHDT and CDR2 is FYEKMQ (reference sequence). The CDR3 sequence: CASTRTGIYEQYF. CDR3 in DNA: TGTGCCAGCACCAGGACAGGGATCTACGAGCAGTACTTC.

The genes are TRBV7-2 and TRBJ1-5; D might be TRBD1 (6 bases). From germline, CDR1 is SGHTA and CDR2 FQGNSA. This CDR3 has 16 residues. V was clipped by 5 bases and J by 2 bases, with 16 bases between them. This chain's CDR3 is CASSLGTGLGNQPQHF. The CDR3 DNA follows: TGTGCCAGCAGCCTGGGAACAGGGTTGGGCAATCAGCCCCAGCATTTT.

The V and J genes are TRBV29-1 and TRBJ1-1; no reliable D call. The CDR3 has 10 amino acids. Germline CDR1 reads SQVTM; CDR2 reads ANQGSEA. Trimming cost V 3 bases and J 7 bases, with 6 bases left between them. The CDR3 protein is CSVDIGEAFF. As DNA, the CDR3 is TGCAGCGTTGATATCGGTGAAGCTTTCTTT.

This clone came up once. The chain is built from TRBV28 and TRBJ2-7; TRBD2 matches at 14 bases. The V gene's germline CDR1 is MDHEN and CDR2 SYDVKM. CDR3 length equals 18 residues. Unmatched junction bases numbered 12, after V lost 4 bases and J lost 4 bases. The chain's CDR3 is CASSSYLQTSGRAYEQYF. DNA of the CDR3: TGTGCCAGCAGTTCTTACCTCCAGACTAGCGGGAGGGCTTACGAGCAGTACTTC.